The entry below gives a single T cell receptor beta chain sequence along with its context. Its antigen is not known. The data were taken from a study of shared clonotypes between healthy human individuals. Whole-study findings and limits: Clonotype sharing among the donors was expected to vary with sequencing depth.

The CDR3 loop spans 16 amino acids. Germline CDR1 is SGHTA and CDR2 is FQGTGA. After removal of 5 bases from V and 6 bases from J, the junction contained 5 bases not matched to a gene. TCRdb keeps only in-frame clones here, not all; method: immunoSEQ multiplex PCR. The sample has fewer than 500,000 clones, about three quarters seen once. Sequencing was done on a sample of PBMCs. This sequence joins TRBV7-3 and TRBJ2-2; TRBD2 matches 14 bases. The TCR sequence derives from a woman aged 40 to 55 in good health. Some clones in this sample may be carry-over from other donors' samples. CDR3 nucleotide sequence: TGTGCCAGCAGCCAAGGGACTAGCGGGAGTGCCGGGGAGCTGTTTTTT. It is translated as CASSQGTSGSAGELFF.